One and the same sample provided the 26 T cell receptor beta chains below, sequenced in a study of blood T cell repertoires in COVID-19 (dated by TCRdb to 2018 to 2020). Library prep was done by the immunoSEQ multiplex PCR assay. Drawn from immuneACCESS, this table holds only the in-frame rearrangements with V and J called that TCRdb kept. Clones are partly lost; checked studies trace under half to an unresolved V gene and leave the rest unexplained. This sample gives 170,000 or so clones in total; around 77% of them show up just once. 6.5% to 7% of the sample is held by the ten biggest clonotypes. Sequences were obtained from peripheral blood. These receptors all come from a man between 65 and 80 years old with active or convalescent COVID-19.

The chain combines TRBV7-9 with TRBJ1-4; unclear D gene. The CDR3 covers 14 residues. V was cut by 5 bases and J by 6 bases, with 13 bases left in between. Germline assignment: CDR1 SEHNR and CDR2 FQNEAQ (reference sequence). The CDR3 DNA sequence: TGTGCCAGCAGCCTGAGAAACGCGGATGAAAAACTGTTTTTT. Translation: CASSLRNADEKLFF.

The chain uses TRBV9 and TRBJ1-3, with D unclear. This CDR3 comprises 15 residues. Germline V lookup: CDR1 SGDLS, CDR2 YYNGEE. Trimming shortened V by 0 bases and J by 2 bases, and 9 bases separated the two germline ends. This CDR3 is CASSVVSEPGNTIYF. The CDR3 DNA sequence: TGTGCCAGCAGCGTAGTATCAGAACCTGGAAACACCATATATTTT.

The chain links TRBV27 to TRBJ1-1, with D perhaps TRBD1 (6 bases). V was pared by 7 bases and J by 6 bases, with 18 bases between. This CDR3 comprises 14 residues. Germline CDR1 MNHEY, CDR2 SMNVEV (reference sequence). The CDR3 loop reads CASTRLRGGSEAFF. The CDR3 coding sequence is TGTGCCAGCACCCGATTAAGGGGGGGATCTGAAGCTTTCTTT.

V and J are TRBV5-1 and TRBJ2-1; 8 bases align to TRBD1. The germline V gene encodes CDR1 SGHRS and CDR2 YFSETQ. V gave up 4 bases and J gave up 3 bases; unmatched junction bases: 6. The CDR3 runs 15 residues. CDR3: CASSLDRVDYNEQFF. In DNA, the CDR3 is TGCGCCAGCAGCCTGGACAGGGTAGACTACAATGAGCAGTTCTTC.

V gene TRBV6-6 combines with J gene TRBJ2-2, with 7 bases fitting TRBD2. Germline CDR1 and CDR2: MNHNY and SVGAGI (reference sequence). This CDR3 has 15 residues. Unmatched junction bases numbered 3, after V lost 0 bases and J lost 5 bases. This chain's CDR3 is CASSYSPRGTGELFF. CDR3 DNA: TGTGCCAGCAGTTACTCACCGCGGGGGACCGGGGAGCTGTTTTTT.

The table lists this clone with a count of one. The rearrangement uses TRBV6-5 and TRBJ1-6; D not resolved. Trimming took 5 bases from V and 5 from J, leaving 7 bases between them. The germline V gene has CDR1 MNHEY and CDR2 SVGAGI. There are 13 residues in the CDR3. The CDR3 protein is CASSRDNNSPLHF. For the CDR3, the DNA is TGTGCCAGCAGTCGAGACAATAATTCACCCCTCCACTTT.

The rearrangement uses TRBV29-1 and TRBJ1-1; tentatively, D is TRBD1 (6 bases). The V gene lost 0 bases and the J gene lost 0 bases, with 17 bases spanning the gap. This CDR3 is 17 amino acids long. Germline V gene data show CDR1 as SQVTM and CDR2 as ANQGSEA. The CDR3 bases are TGCAGCGTTGAAGAGCCTGGGACACAAATAATGAACACTGAAGCTTTCTTT. This translates into CSVEEPGTQIMNTEAFF.

This clone was counted only a few times. At the DNA level, this CDR3 is encoded by other sequences in the same sample as well. The chain employs TRBV3-1 (or the pseudogene TRBV3-2) and TRBJ1-2; D call uncertain. V lost 1 base, J lost 8 bases, and 5 bases lay in between. The CDR3 runs 11 residues. CDR1 is LGHDT, CDR2 YNNKEL, per germline (reference sequence). CDR3 DNA: TGTGCCAGCAGCCAAGGAGGGGGCTACACCTTC. Protein sequence: CASSQGGGYTF.

The sample holds one count of this clone. The chain joins TRBV7-9 to TRBJ1-2; D may be TRBD1 (5 bases). Looked up from germline, CDR1 is SEHNR and CDR2 is FQNEAQ (reference sequence). The CDR3 covers 15 residues. V lost 3 bases to trimming and J lost 7 bases, with 18 bases between them. This CDR3 reads CASSFAGPGLGGYTF. CDR3 DNA sequence: TGTGCCAGCAGCTTCGCGGGACCGGGGCTTGGTGGCTACACCTTC.

The CDR3 loop reads CAWSRPRETEAFF. The CDR3 DNA reads TGTGCCTGGAGCCGGCCGAGGGAAACTGAAGCTTTCTTT. The J gene is TRBJ1-1, the V gene TRBV30, with D hard to call. Germline assignment: CDR1 GTSNPN and CDR2 SVGIG (reference sequence). V was cut by 3 bases and J by 5 bases, with 13 bases left in between. The CDR3 has 13 residues.

The J gene is TRBJ1-2, the V gene TRBV10-3; unclear D gene. V dropped 0 bases and J dropped 4 bases, with 6 bases sitting between them. The CDR3 totals 13 residues. Germline V lookup: CDR1 ENHRY, CDR2 SYGVKD. CDR3 protein: CAISESFSYGYTF. CDR3 sequence (DNA): TGTGCCATCAGTGAGTCGTTCAGCTATGGCTACACCTTC.

This clone was seen only once. The chain is built from TRBV6-2 or TRBV6-3 and TRBJ2-7, with TRBD2 identical over 8 bases. Germline V gives CDR1 MNHEY, CDR2 SVGEGT. The length of the CDR3 is 15 residues. V shed 2 bases, J shed 2 bases, and the junction held 5 bases outside the gene matches. Here the CDR3 DNA reads TGTGCCAGCAGTTACCCCCTAGCGGGTACCTACGAGCAGTACTTC. Protein product: CASSYPLAGTYEQYF.

CDR3 DNA: TGTGCCAGCAGTGAGGCTAGCGGGGGACTACAGTACTTC. Encoded protein: CASSEASGGLQYF. This chain links TRBV2 with TRBJ2-5, with 10 bases that match TRBD2. The germline V gene has CDR1 SNHLY and CDR2 FYNNEI. CDR3 length equals 13 residues. J was trimmed by 11 bases and V by 3 bases; bases with no gene match: 6.

The chain employs TRBV7-6 and TRBJ2-1; tentatively, D is TRBD1 (6 bases). The CDR3 covers 15 residues. Germline CDR1 SGHVS, CDR2 FNYEAQ. V lost 5 bases and J 9 bases, leaving 20 bases between the germline ends. The CDR3 is CASSRTDSFGGEQFF. The CDR3 DNA is TGTGCCAGCAGCCGGACAGATAGTTTCGGTGGTGAGCAGTTCTTC.

The J gene is TRBJ2-1, the V gene TRBV18, with 9 bases aligning to TRBD2. V was clipped by 3 bases and J by 4 bases; unmatched bases: 4. Germline assignment: CDR1 KGHSH and CDR2 LQKENI. The CDR3 has 15 amino acids. The chain's CDR3 is CASSPVAGVYNEQFF. DNA for the CDR3: TGTGCCAGCTCACCGGTAGCGGGAGTTTACAATGAGCAGTTCTTC. The variable domain in full, completed from reference TRBV18 and TRBJ2-1, reads NAGVMQNPRHLVRRRGQEARLRCSPMKGHSHVYWYRQLPEEGLKFMVYLQKENIIDESGMPKERFSAEFPKEGPSILRIQQVVRGDSAAYFCASSPVAGVYNEQFFGPGTRLTVL.

V usage is TRBV28 and J usage is TRBJ2-7; TRBD2 is a possible D gene (6 bases). Per the germline V gene, CDR1 is MDHEN and CDR2 is SYDVKM. This CDR3 is 14 amino acids long. The V end lost 8 bases, the J end lost 0 bases, and 14 bases lay between the germline ends. CDR3: CASLGSGNSYEQYF. The CDR3 bases are TGTGCCAGCCTGGGTAGCGGTAACTCCTACGAGCAGTACTTC.

The chain links TRBV5-5 to TRBJ1-2, with 8 bases fitting TRBD1. Germline V gives CDR1 SGHKS, CDR2 YYEKEE (reference sequence). The trim removed 0 bases at V and 3 bases at J, leaving 7 bases unmatched. The CDR3 length is 16 residues. CDR3: CASSLAWTGSDYGYTF. Here the CDR3 DNA reads TGTGCCAGCAGCTTGGCCTGGACAGGGTCGGACTATGGCTACACCTTC.

The CDR3 here is CASSSEGLAGRPGTDTQYF. DNA of the CDR3: TGTGCCAGCAGCTCAGAGGGACTAGCGGGACGGCCAGGTACAGATACGCAGTATTTT. V and J are TRBV5-8 and TRBJ2-3, with 13 bases aligning to TRBD2. The junction had 13 bases not matched to a gene; V was cut back by 3 bases and J by 3 bases. The length of the CDR3 is 19 residues. Germline loops: CDR1 SGHTS, CDR2 YDEGEE.

V gene TRBV9 combines with J gene TRBJ2-4; the match to TRBD1 covers 8 bases. With V trimmed by 7 bases and J by 10 bases, 4 bases remained unmatched. CDR1 is SGDLS and CDR2 is YYNGEE in the germline V gene. The CDR3 runs 11 residues. The CDR3 loop reads CASGQGEIQYF. CDR3 nucleotides: TGTGCCAGCGGACAGGGTGAGATTCAGTACTTC.

The rearrangement joins TRBV4-3 to TRBJ1-2, with 7 bases identical to TRBD1. Germline V gene sequence: CDR1 LGHNA, CDR2 YSLEER. The V gene end was trimmed by 0 bases and the J gene end by 6 bases; junction bases not matched to a gene: 16. The CDR3 loop spans 18 amino acids. CDR3 loop: CASSQDVQGISRLNGYTF. CDR3 bases: TGCGCCAGCAGCCAAGACGTACAGGGGATTAGTAGGTTAAATGGCTACACCTTC.

The rearrangement links TRBV11-2 to TRBJ1-1; no clear D gene. V lost 0 bases and J lost 6, with 17 bases in between. The germline V gene has CDR1 SGHAT and CDR2 FQNNGV. The CDR3 runs 16 residues. This chain's CDR3 is CASSLDSTPGLSEAFF. The CDR3 DNA reads as TGTGCCAGCAGCTTAGATTCGACACCCGGACTTTCTGAAGCTTTCTTT.

The rearrangement joins TRBV4-1 to TRBJ2-3; 7 nucleotides align to TRBD1. CDR3 length: 16 amino acids. With V trimmed by 4 bases and J by 4 bases, 11 bases remained unmatched. Germline lookup yields CDR1 MGHRA and CDR2 YSYEKL. CDR3 coding DNA: TGCGCCAGCAGCCTCGCCCCGGGACAGTATCCAGATACGCAGTATTTT. The encoded protein is CASSLAPGQYPDTQYF.

This rearrangement joins TRBV2 to TRBJ2-3; possible D gene TRBD2, 5 bases. Germline V lookup: CDR1 SNHLY, CDR2 FYNNEI. This CDR3 is built from 13 residues. The ends were cut back, 5 bases at V and 4 bases at J, with 10 bases in the middle. DNA of the CDR3: TGTGCCAGCAGTTGGGAGACTCCAGATACGCAGTATTTT. Residues: CASSWETPDTQYF.

The sample holds one count of this clone. The rearrangement uses TRBV7-9 and TRBJ2-6; 10 positions match TRBD2. The CDR3 covers 18 residues. Trimming at V came to 6 bases and at J to 1 base, leaving 9 bases not matched to a gene. Germline CDR1 reads SEHNR; CDR2 reads FQNEAQ (reference sequence). The CDR3 nucleotides read TGTGCCAGCAGACCAGGGCTAGCGGGAGCGTCTGGGGCCAACGTCCTGACTTTC. It codes for CASRPGLAGASGANVLTF.

This clone occurred a few times. The gene calls are TRBV11-2 and TRBJ1-2, with D tentatively TRBD1 (5 bases). CDR3 length: 13 residues. The germline V and J ends were trimmed by 3 bases and 4 bases, with 9 bases remaining between them. The germline V gene encodes CDR1 SGHAT and CDR2 FQNNGV. CDR3 amino acids: CASSFDSLYGYTF. CDR3 DNA sequence: TGTGCCAGCAGCTTTGACAGCCTCTATGGCTACACCTTC.

The rearrangement joins TRBV6-1 to TRBJ1-2; D unresolved. Germline V gene lookup returns CDR1 MNHNS and CDR2 SASEGT. CDR3 length: 12 amino acids. V lost 2 bases and J lost 5, with 6 bases in between. The CDR3 nucleotides are TGTGCCAGCAGTGAACAGGATTATGGCTACACCTTC. It translates to CASSEQDYGYTF.